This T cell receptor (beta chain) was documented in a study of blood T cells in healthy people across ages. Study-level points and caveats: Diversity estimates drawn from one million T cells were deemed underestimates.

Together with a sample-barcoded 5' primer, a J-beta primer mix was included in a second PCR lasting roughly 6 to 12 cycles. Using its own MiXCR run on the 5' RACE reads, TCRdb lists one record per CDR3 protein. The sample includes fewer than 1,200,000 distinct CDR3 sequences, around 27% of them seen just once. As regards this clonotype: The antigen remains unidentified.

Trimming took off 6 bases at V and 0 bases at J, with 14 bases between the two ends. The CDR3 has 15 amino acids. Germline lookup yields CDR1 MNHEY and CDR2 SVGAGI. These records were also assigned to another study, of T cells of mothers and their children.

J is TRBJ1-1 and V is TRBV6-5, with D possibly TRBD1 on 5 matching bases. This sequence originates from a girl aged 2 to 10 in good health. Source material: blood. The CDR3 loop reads CASRGHPDMNTEAFF. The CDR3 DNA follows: TGTGCCAGCAGAGGACACCCAGACATGAACACTGAAGCTTTCTTT.